Presented here are 13 T cell receptor beta chains from one specimen sequenced in a study of cytomegalovirus exposure and HLA in healthy donors. Both 60 Vbeta primers and 13 Jbeta primers went into the PCR. Libraries were prepared by immunoSEQ multiplex PCR; TCRdb keeps only in-frame clonotypes and omits some of them. The table records about 210,000 clones, approximately 85% of them present only once. The material sequenced was PBMCs. These receptors came from a girl aged 2 to 10 in good health and CMV-seronegative.

This chain links TRBV7-9 with TRBJ2-5; TRBD1 agrees at 7 bases. The DNA end is more similar to TRBJ2-7, so the J call may be wrong. The germline CDR1 and CDR2 sequences are SEHNR and FQNEAQ (reference sequence). The CDR3 sequence is 18 residues long. Here the CDR3 DNA reads TGTGCCAGCAGCTTGCGTCCCTCTGGGACAGTTACTACCTACGAGCAGTACTTC. It codes for CASSLRPSGTVTTYEQYF.

The chain employs TRBV6-1 and TRBJ1-2; tentative D call: TRBD1 (5 bases). V lost 0 bases to trimming and J lost 6 bases, with 11 bases between them. Germline V gene sequence: CDR1 MNHNS, CDR2 SASEGT. The CDR3 is 14 amino acids. The CDR3 coding sequence is TGTGCCAGCAGTGAAGCCTATCCCAGGGATGGCTACACCTTC. This encodes CASSEAYPRDGYTF.

The V call is TRBV27, the J call TRBJ1-5, with D possibly matching TRBD1 (5 bases). The CDR3 is 14 residues long. Deletions cut 5 bases from V and 5 bases from J, with 13 bases between. From germline, CDR1 is MNHEY and CDR2 SMNVEV (reference sequence). The CDR3 sequence is CASSPLDTYQPQHF. CDR3 nucleotide sequence: TGTGCCAGCAGTCCACTGGACACCTATCAGCCCCAGCATTTT.

This clone was seen a handful of times. A junction boundary mismatches the germline segment, possibly from a read error. This chain uses TRBV7-9 with TRBJ2-7; D unresolved. CDR3 size: 12 residues. CDR1 is SEHNR, CDR2 FQNEAQ, per germline (reference sequence). The CDR3 loop reads CSSSFTGYEQYF. Here the CDR3 DNA reads TGTTCCAGCAGCTTTACCGGCTACGAGCAGTACTTC.

This clone has a single count. The V and J genes are TRBV10-3 and TRBJ2-5, with 9 bases aligning to TRBD2. Germline V CDR1 and CDR2: ENHRY, SYGVKD. The CDR3 spans 14 residues. Losses at the gene ends were 3 bases for V and 5 bases for J; bases not matched to a gene: 4. This CDR3 is CAISDSGGRETQYF. For the CDR3, the DNA is TGTGCCATCAGTGACAGCGGGGGGCGGGAGACCCAGTACTTC.

In its sample, this clone was seen a few times. J is TRBJ1-3 and V is TRBV2; D unresolved. The germline gives CDR1 SNHLY, CDR2 FYNNEI. The CDR3 is 14 amino acids. V was trimmed by 5 bases and J by 2 bases, leaving 10 bases between them. In DNA, the CDR3 is TGTGCCAGCAGTCCTTTTAGAACTGGAAACACCATATATTTT. As protein: CASSPFRTGNTIYF.

The chain carries TRBV15 and TRBJ2-5, with 7 bases fitting TRBD1. The J call is in doubt because the DNA end fits TRBJ2-7 better. This CDR3 has 14 residues. CDR1 and CDR2 from the germline V gene are LNHNV and YYDKDF (reference sequence). The CDR3 DNA sequence: TGTGCCACCAAGCAGACTTTACAGGGGCGCGAGCAGTACTTC. Protein: CATKQTLQGREQYF.

The chain combines TRBV18 with TRBJ1-2, with a possible D match to TRBD1 (6 bases). The germline V gene encodes CDR1 KGHSH and CDR2 LQKENI. This CDR3 is built from 16 residues. V lost 0 bases to trimming and J lost 5 bases, with 16 bases between them. The CDR3 bases are TGTGCCAGCTCACCACCGATACCAGGGGAGGGTTATGGCTACACCTTC. Protein: CASSPPIPGEGYGYTF.

CDR3 sequence (DNA): TGTGCCAGCAGCGGAGGACAGTCCAATGAGCAGTTCTTC. As protein: CASSGGQSNEQFF. The rearrangement joins TRBV7-9 to TRBJ2-1; a possible D gene is TRBD1 (6 bases). CDR3 length: 13 residues. The V end lost 5 bases, the J end lost 6 bases, and 11 bases lay between the germline ends. Germline assignment: CDR1 SEHNR and CDR2 FQNEAQ (reference sequence).

This chain connects TRBV5-1 to TRBJ2-5, with 9 nucleotides matching TRBD2. The CDR3 extends over 14 amino acids. In germline, CDR1 is SGHRS, CDR2 YFSETQ. The V segment lost 4 bases and the J segment 3 bases; nucleotides outside the gene matches: 4. Written as DNA, the CDR3 is TGCGCCAGCAGCATTAGCGGGGGAAAAGAGACCCAGTACTTC. It specifies CASSISGGKETQYF.

This chain connects TRBV7-6 to TRBJ2-3; no reliable D call. The V end lost 5 bases, the J end lost 0 bases, and 12 bases lay between the germline ends. Germline V gives CDR1 SGHVS, CDR2 FNYEAQ. The CDR3 sequence is 15 residues long. The CDR3 region is CASSPLVDSTDTQYF. The CDR3 DNA reads as TGTGCCAGCAGCCCTCTAGTTGATAGCACAGATACGCAGTATTTT.

The rearrangement uses TRBV19 and TRBJ1-2, with D possibly TRBD1 on 6 matching bases. The germline V gene has CDR1 LNHDA and CDR2 SQIVND (reference sequence). Trimming left V 1 base short and J 7 bases short, with 13 bases between. The CDR3 contains 14 residues. CDR3 sequence (DNA): TGTGCCAGTAGTATAGGAGGGGGAGAGGCTGGCTACACCTTC. Translating gives CASSIGGGEAGYTF.

The chain combines TRBV18 with TRBJ1-1; 7 bases line up with TRBD1. In germline, CDR1 is KGHSH, CDR2 LQKENI. The CDR3 runs 15 residues. V lost 4 bases to trimming and J lost 0 bases; unmatched junction nucleotides: 5. The CDR3 sequence: CASSLLTGMNTEAFF. CDR3 nucleotides: TGTGCCAGCTCACTTCTGACAGGGATGAACACTGAAGCTTTCTTT.